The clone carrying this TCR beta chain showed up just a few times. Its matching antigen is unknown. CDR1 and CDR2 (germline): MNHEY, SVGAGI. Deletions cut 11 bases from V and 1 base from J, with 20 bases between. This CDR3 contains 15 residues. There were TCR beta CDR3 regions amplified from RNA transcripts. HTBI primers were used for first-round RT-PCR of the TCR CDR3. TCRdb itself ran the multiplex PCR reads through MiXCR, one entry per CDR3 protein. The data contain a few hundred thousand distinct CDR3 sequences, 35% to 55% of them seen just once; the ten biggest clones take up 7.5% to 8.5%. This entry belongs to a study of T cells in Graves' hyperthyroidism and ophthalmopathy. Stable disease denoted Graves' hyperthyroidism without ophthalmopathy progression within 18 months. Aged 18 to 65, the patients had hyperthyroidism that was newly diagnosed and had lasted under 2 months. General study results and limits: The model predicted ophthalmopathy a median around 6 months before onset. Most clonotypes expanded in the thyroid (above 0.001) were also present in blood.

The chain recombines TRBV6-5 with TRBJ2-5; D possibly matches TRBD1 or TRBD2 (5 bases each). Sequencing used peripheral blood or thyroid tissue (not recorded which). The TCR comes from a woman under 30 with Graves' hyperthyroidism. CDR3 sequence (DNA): TGTGCCCCCGGGCCGCAGGGACGGTCCCAAGAGACCCAGTACTTC. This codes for CAPGPQGRSQETQYF.